This T cell receptor (beta chain) originates from a study of blood T cell repertoires in COVID-19 (dated by TCRdb to the early 2020s). Study-level background: The collaborator samples originated in the United States, Italy and Spain and spanned the acute and convalescent phases of COVID-19. The prospective study material was composed of cDNA or gDNA derived from T cells, B-cell-depleted T cells, or PBMCs. Deeply sampled blood TCRbeta repertoires from subjects exposed to, actively infected with, or recovered from COVID-19 were included in the dataset. The repertoires were made available in a free public database intended to serve as a resource for research on the immune response to SARS-CoV-2. The samples were drawn from two sources: the first 160 participants of the ongoing ImmuneRACE study, and 1,200 or so subjects contributed by 6 global collaborators. A de-identified subject ID, COVID-19 status, age in years and sex were almost always included in the sample metadata. Where HLA class I and class II types were available, the types were taken from metadata supplied by the sample provider, not from assay-based typing.

What the authors observed across the whole study: The quantity of clinical and demographic metadata differed by source and by participant and was supplied without curation.

The immunoSEQ Assay, a bias-controlled multiplex PCR, was used to amplify TCRbeta CDR3 regions from genomic DNA. The study's own analysis went as follows. Within the assay, amplification of reference gene primers was used to estimate how many nucleated cells each sample contained. To quantify the absolute abundance of each unique TCRbeta CDR3 rearrangement, sequence reads were collapsed and filtered. For each sample, productive Simpson clonality was calculated by taking the square root of Simpson's diversity index across productive rearrangements. In its TCRdb copy, this immuneACCESS table keeps in-frame sequences only and misses some clones. Where compared with another copy, unresolved V genes explain less than half of these, and the others have no known cause. From that table come the V and J calls and clone size; the DNA was used to work out D and trimming. For this sample the table gives around 200,000 clones, of which 83% were detected only once. The top ten clonotypes cover over 1% of the sample.

One collaborating source in Seattle enrolled patients while the patients were actively infected and followed the patients over time throughout the course of disease. The collaborating institutions used their own protocols to collect whole blood in K2EDTA tubes. For TCRbeta analysis, collaborators shipped samples as frozen whole blood, isolated PBMCs, or DNA extracted from either of those sample types. The CDR3 runs 15 residues from the cysteine to the phenylalanine. Kept here is only the CDR3 DNA, which spans 45 bases and is read in frame from base 1. CDR1 ENHRY and CDR2 SYGVKD were looked up in the germline V gene. V ends up 3 bases short and J 2 bases short, with an unmatched junction base count of 5. A note on this clone: What antigen it recognizes has not been identified. No much larger clone is present one base from it, and per-base qualities are unavailable.

This chain joins TRBV10-3 to TRBJ2-7; a stretch of 9 junction bases matches TRBD2. Sequenced material: peripheral blood. This TCR came from a woman in her 30s with COVID-19, enrolled during active disease. In nucleotide form, the sequence is TGTGCCATCAGTGAAAGCGGGGGGCTGACCTACGAGCAGTACTTC. Translation gives CAISESGGLTYEQYF.